This T cell receptor beta chain was sequenced in a study of OX40 agonist ivuxolimab in advanced cancers. Study context: Patients undergoing dose escalation presented with hepatocellular carcinoma, melanoma, renal cell or head and neck cancer. Males comprised 70% to 85% of the group, whose mean age was roughly 60 years (range roughly 20 to 85).

Sequencing was performed with immunoSEQ multiplex PCR; in TCRdb, only in-frame clones are kept and a portion is missing. The profile shows about 46,000 clones, almost 90% of them singletons. Study-wide findings and caveats: Partly responding patients at 0.1-3.0 mg/kg showed some of the smallest clonal expansion.

As concerns this clone: Antigen: not known.

Trimming removed 1 base at V and 3 bases at J, with 7 bases between. Germline V gene sequence: CDR1 SGHDT, CDR2 YYEEEE. The CDR3 runs 13 residues. The sample in question was CD4+ or CD8+ T cells sorted from blood, obtained in a trial of the OX40 agonist ivuxolimab. This sequence joins TRBV5-6 and TRBJ2-5; D is perhaps TRBD1 (5 bases). This clonotype originated in an adult with an advanced solid tumor such as melanoma, head and neck, liver or kidney cancer. The CDR3 nucleotides read TGTGCCAGCAGCTTGTACAGGAAAGAGACCCAGTACTTC. This sequence encodes CASSLYRKETQYF.